Sequencing of this TCR beta chain was carried out in a study of blood T cell repertoires in COVID-19. The overall study: Donors in the United States, Italy and Spain gave samples during acute or convalescent COVID-19. In each case, the material was cDNA or gDNA derived from T cells, B-cell-depleted T cells, or PBMCs.

The CDR3 is 13 residues long. After removal of 6 bases from V and 8 bases from J, the junction contained 6 bases not matched to a gene. Looked up from germline, CDR1 is SNHLY and CDR2 is FYNNEI. Measured with immunoSEQ multiplex PCR; TCRdb has only the in-frame clones, and not every one. The table records tens of thousands of clones, roughly nine tenths of them present only once. The TCR was taken from a man aged 55 to 70 with acute or convalescent COVID-19. The chain combines TRBV2 with TRBJ1-4; 7 bases map to TRBD1. Material: peripheral blood. DNA for the CDR3: TGTGCCAGCAGAAGAACAGGGGTGGAAAAACTGTTTTTT. Protein product: CASRRTGVEKLFF.